The clone carrying this T cell receptor (beta chain) occurred once. Antigen unknown. Germline CDR1 SGHVS, CDR2 FNYEAQ. V was clipped by 5 bases and J by 4 bases, with 24 bases between them. The CDR3 spans 17 residues. TCRdb keeps only in-frame clones here, not all; method: immunoSEQ multiplex PCR. Of 70,000 or so clones in the sample, 80% to 90% are singletons; the top ten hold around a sixth. These data originate in a study of OX40 agonist ivuxolimab in advanced cancers. Across the study: From about 23 to 85 years was the age range, with a mean of approximately 63 years, and around 83% were male.

Broader study findings: Clones of CD4+ and CD8+ blood T cells grew by week 6 at doses of 0.1 to 3.0 mg/kg.

This sample comprised CD4+ or CD8+ T cells sorted from blood, obtained in a trial of the OX40 agonist ivuxolimab. The chain couples TRBV7-6 to TRBJ2-7, with D tentatively TRBD2 (6 bases). This clonotype was sampled from an adult with an advanced solid tumor such as melanoma, head and neck, liver or kidney cancer. The CDR3 loop is CASSTVGGHTGLYEQYF. The CDR3 nucleotides read TGTGCCAGCAGCACCGTTGGAGGGCATACTGGTTTGTACGAGCAGTACTTC.